This TCR beta chain was captured by sequencing in a study of PD-1 blockade in classical Hodgkin lymphoma. Study-wide points: Exclusion was applied to patients who started nivolumab under 1 year after ASCT. A reduction in baseline TCR diversity was reportedly seen in newly diagnosed patients relative to healthy donors.

Method: immunoSEQ multiplex PCR; TCRdb's copy keeps in-frame clones and lacks some. The sample has approximately 26,000 clones; more than 65% are singletons. The V end lost 4 bases, the J end lost 4 bases, and 11 bases lay between the germline ends. Germline V gene sequence: CDR1 SGHAT, CDR2 FQNNGV. The CDR3 runs to 14 residues. About this clone itself: Its antigen is not identified.

Brentuximab vedotin exposure varied, and every patient relapsed after autologous stem cell transplantation. The material was peripheral blood mononuclear cells (PBMCs), obtained at baseline. The chain couples TRBV11-2 to TRBJ2-1, with D tentatively TRBD1 or TRBD2 (5 bases each). This clonotype originated in a human donor with classical Hodgkin lymphoma. The CDR3 protein is CASSWGPSYNEQFF. The CDR3 DNA reads as TGTGCCAGCAGCTGGGGACCGTCTTACAATGAGCAGTTCTTC.